This TCR beta chain is from a study of Graves' ophthalmopathy and Graves' hyperthyroidism. The CDR3 sequence is 11 residues long. Germline CDR1 and CDR2: SNHLY and FYNNEI. The germline V and J ends were trimmed by 8 bases and 3 bases, with 7 bases remaining between them. Patients were diagnosed from clinical symptoms, serum thyroxine, TRAb, thyroid ultrasound and orbital computed tomography. TCR beta CDR3 regions were amplified from RNA transcripts. RT-PCR with HTBI primers came first, then second-round multiplex PCR. TCRdb reprocessed the multiplex PCR reads with MiXCR, giving one entry per CDR3 protein. The data contain 300,000 to 400,000 distinct CDR3 sequences, 17% of them singletons. This clonotype was seen ten or more times.

Sample: peripheral blood. This chain joins TRBV2 and TRBJ1-2, with D tentatively TRBD1 (5 bases). The TCR comes from an adult woman with stable Graves' hyperthyroidism. The CDR3 sequence: CASSGYYGYTF. The CDR3 nucleotides read TGTGCCAGCTCAGGGTACTATGGCTACACCTTC.